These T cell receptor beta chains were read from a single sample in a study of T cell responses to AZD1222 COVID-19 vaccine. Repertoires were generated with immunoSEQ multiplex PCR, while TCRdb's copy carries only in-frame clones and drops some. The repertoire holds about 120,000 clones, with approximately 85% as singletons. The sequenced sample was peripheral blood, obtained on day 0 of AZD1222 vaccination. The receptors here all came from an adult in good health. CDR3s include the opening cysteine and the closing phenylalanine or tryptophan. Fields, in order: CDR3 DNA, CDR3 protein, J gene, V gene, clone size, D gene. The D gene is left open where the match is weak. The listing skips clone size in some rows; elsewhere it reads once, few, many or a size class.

CDR3nt: TGTGCCAGCAGTTTGGGCGGGGGAAATCAGCCCCAGCATTTT; CDR3aa: CASSLGGGNQPQHF; j_gene: TRBJ1-5; v_gene: TRBV27; abundance: -; d_gene: -
CDR3nt: TGTGCCCTAGAATCCTCGAACACCGGGGAGCTGTTTTTT; CDR3aa: CALESSNTGELFF; j_gene: TRBJ2-2; v_gene: TRBV19; abundance: -; d_gene: -
CDR3nt: TGTGCCAGCAGTGAGACAGGGGGCAACGGGGAGCAGTACTTC; CDR3aa: CASSETGGNGEQYF; j_gene: TRBJ2-7; v_gene: TRBV6-1; abundance: -; d_gene: TRBD1
CDR3nt: TGTGCCTGGAGTGTAGGCCGGGGTGACACCATATATTTT; CDR3aa: CAWSVGRGDTIYF; j_gene: TRBJ1-3; v_gene: TRBV30; abundance: -; d_gene: -
CDR3nt: TGTGCCAGCAGCTTAGTCTCGGGGTGGGTTGTGTATTTT; CDR3aa: CASSLVSGWVVYF; j_gene: TRBJ2-3; v_gene: TRBV11-2; abundance: -; d_gene: -
CDR3nt: TGTGCCAGCAGCGGACAGGGAGGGTCACCCCTCCACTTT; CDR3aa: CASSGQGGSPLHF; j_gene: TRBJ1-6; v_gene: TRBV7-2; abundance: -; d_gene: TRBD1
CDR3nt: TGTGCCACCCAACTAGCGGGAGTACTCTACAATGAGCAGTTCTTC; CDR3aa: CATQLAGVLYNEQFF; j_gene: TRBJ2-1; v_gene: TRBV7-2; abundance: -; d_gene: TRBD2
CDR3nt: TGCAGCGTTGAAGAAAGAGGGCCACCTCGAGGGAGCTACACCTTC; CDR3aa: CSVEERGPPRGSYTF; j_gene: TRBJ1-2; v_gene: TRBV29-1; abundance: -; d_gene: -
CDR3nt: TGTGCCAGTAGTATCTCGGCGGACAGTGATGAAAAACTGTTTTTT; CDR3aa: CASSISADSDEKLFF; j_gene: TRBJ1-4; v_gene: TRBV19; abundance: few; d_gene: -
CDR3nt: TGTGCCTGGAGGAGGGGCGGCCTAGCGGGGGCCTACGAGCAGTACTTC; CDR3aa: CAWRRGGLAGAYEQYF; j_gene: TRBJ2-7; v_gene: TRBV30; abundance: -; d_gene: TRBD2
CDR3nt: TGTGCCAGCAGCCCTGGTCACGGCATTCAGTACTTC; CDR3aa: CASSPGHGIQYF; j_gene: TRBJ2-4; v_gene: TRBV7-9; abundance: once; d_gene: -
CDR3nt: TGTGCCAGCAGTTACAGGGTTGGGGACTCCTACGAGCAGTACTTC; CDR3aa: CASSYRVGDSYEQYF; j_gene: TRBJ2-7; v_gene: TRBV6-5; abundance: -; d_gene: -
CDR3nt: TGTGCCAGCAGCTTAGTTGGCAGCCACTCTGGGGCCAACGTCCTGACTTTC; CDR3aa: CASSLVGSHSGANVLTF; j_gene: TRBJ2-6; v_gene: TRBV7-2; abundance: -; d_gene: -
CDR3nt: TGTGCCAGCAGCCAACACAGTGATAATTCACCCCTCCACTTT; CDR3aa: CASSQHSDNSPLHF; j_gene: TRBJ1-6; v_gene: TRBV3-1/TRBV3-2; abundance: -; d_gene: -
CDR3nt: TGTGCCAGCAGCTTAGAAGGGGAGAACACCGGGGAGCTGTTTTTT; CDR3aa: CASSLEGENTGELFF; j_gene: TRBJ2-2; v_gene: TRBV7-9; abundance: -; d_gene: -
CDR3nt: TGTGCCAGTAGCCATAAGTCAGAGAATGGCTACACCTTC; CDR3aa: CASSHKSENGYTF; j_gene: TRBJ1-2; v_gene: TRBV19; abundance: once; d_gene: -
CDR3nt: TGCGCCAGCAGTGAGCATGTTAGGGACTTCGGCAATCAGCCCCAGCATTTT; CDR3aa: CASSEHVRDFGNQPQHF; j_gene: TRBJ1-5; v_gene: TRBV10-1; abundance: -; d_gene: -
CDR3nt: TGCAGCGTTGGAGTTAGCGGGAGGGGTGAGCAGTTCTTC; CDR3aa: CSVGVSGRGEQFF; j_gene: TRBJ2-1; v_gene: TRBV29-1; abundance: once; d_gene: TRBD2
CDR3nt: TGTGCCTGGAGAAAGGACAGAGTCTCTGGAAACACCATATATTTT; CDR3aa: CAWRKDRVSGNTIYF; j_gene: TRBJ1-3; v_gene: TRBV30; abundance: -; d_gene: -
CDR3nt: TGTGCCAGCAGTTTGACTTTAGCCATGAACACTGAAGCTTTCTTT; CDR3aa: CASSLTLAMNTEAFF; j_gene: TRBJ1-1; v_gene: TRBV6-5; abundance: -; d_gene: -
CDR3nt: TGTGCCAGCAGTGAACTATGGTCGGTGTCCTACGAGCAGTACTTC; CDR3aa: CASSELWSVSYEQYF; j_gene: TRBJ2-7; v_gene: TRBV6-1; abundance: -; d_gene: -
CDR3nt: TGCAGTGCTAGTGTCGAAGCCCCAACTAACTATGGCTACACCTTC; CDR3aa: CSASVEAPTNYGYTF; j_gene: TRBJ1-2; v_gene: TRBV20-1; abundance: -; d_gene: -
CDR3nt: TGTGCCTGGAGTGTAAACTCCGGGGAGCTGTTTTTT; CDR3aa: CAWSVNSGELFF; j_gene: TRBJ2-2; v_gene: TRBV30; abundance: -; d_gene: -
CDR3nt: TGTGCCAGCAGCTTATGGGTAGGACAGGGCTCTAATTCACCCCTCCACTTT; CDR3aa: CASSLWVGQGSNSPLHF; j_gene: TRBJ1-6; v_gene: TRBV7-8; abundance: -; d_gene: TRBD1
CDR3nt: TGTGCTAGTGGTCTAGAAGCGGACACTGAAGCTTTCTTT; CDR3aa: CASGLEADTEAFF; j_gene: TRBJ1-1; v_gene: TRBV12-5; abundance: few; d_gene: -
CDR3nt: TGTGCCAGCTTCAGGGGAAACACTGAAGCTTTCTTT; CDR3aa: CASFRGNTEAFF; j_gene: TRBJ1-1; v_gene: TRBV12-3/TRBV12-4; abundance: -; d_gene: -
CDR3nt: TGTGCCAGCAGCGCAGAAATGGGACAGTCCTACAATGAGCAGTTCTTC; CDR3aa: CASSAEMGQSYNEQFF; j_gene: TRBJ2-1; v_gene: TRBV9; abundance: -; d_gene: TRBD1
CDR3nt: TGTGCTAGCAGCTCCGGACAGGGGTCCGGCGAGCAGTACTTC; CDR3aa: CASSSGQGSGEQYF; j_gene: TRBJ2-7; v_gene: TRBV7-7; abundance: few; d_gene: TRBD1
CDR3nt: TGTGCCAGCAGCTTAGCAGGGGTAGCGATCGCAGATACGCAGTATTTT; CDR3aa: CASSLAGVAIADTQYF; j_gene: TRBJ2-3; v_gene: TRBV7-2; abundance: -; d_gene: -
CDR3nt: TGTGCCACCAGCAGAGATTGGGAGGGCTACAATGAGCAGTTCTTC; CDR3aa: CATSRDWEGYNEQFF; j_gene: TRBJ2-1; v_gene: TRBV15; abundance: -; d_gene: TRBD2
CDR3nt: TGTGCCAGTAGTATTCTGCCCCAGCGGGGAGAGACCCAGTACTTC; CDR3aa: CASSILPQRGETQYF; j_gene: TRBJ2-5; v_gene: TRBV19; abundance: -; d_gene: TRBD2